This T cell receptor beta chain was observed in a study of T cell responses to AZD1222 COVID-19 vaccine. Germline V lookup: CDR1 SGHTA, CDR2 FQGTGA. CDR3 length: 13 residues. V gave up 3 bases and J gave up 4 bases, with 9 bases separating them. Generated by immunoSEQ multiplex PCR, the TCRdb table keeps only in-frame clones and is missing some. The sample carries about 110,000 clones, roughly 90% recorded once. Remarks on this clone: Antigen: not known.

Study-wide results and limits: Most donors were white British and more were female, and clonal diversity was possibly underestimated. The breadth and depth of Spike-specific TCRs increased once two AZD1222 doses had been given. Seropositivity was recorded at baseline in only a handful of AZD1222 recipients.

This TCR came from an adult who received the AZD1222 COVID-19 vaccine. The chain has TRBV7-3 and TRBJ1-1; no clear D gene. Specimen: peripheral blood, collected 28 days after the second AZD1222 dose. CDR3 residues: CASSFGKGTEAFF. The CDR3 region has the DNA TGTGCCAGCAGCTTCGGGAAGGGCACTGAAGCTTTCTTT.